A single T cell receptor (beta chain) is shown here with its context. Its antigen is currently unknown. Treatment: around 19 received Ad26.COV2.S at low or high dose, single or two shots; about 5 received placebo; per-sample allocation not given. All samples were drawn on day 63, counting from the first vaccine or placebo injection. The sample is drawn from a study of Ad26.COV2.S vaccination and SARS-CoV-2 variants. Study background: In the study, Ad26.COV2.S was injected intramuscularly once, or twice 56 days apart.

Germline CDR1 and CDR2: MNHEY and SVGEGT. J lost 4 bases, V lost 0 bases, and 6 bases had no gene match. The CDR3 totals 15 residues. Repertoires were generated with immunoSEQ multiplex PCR, while TCRdb's copy carries only in-frame clones and drops some. The sample yields roughly 380,000 clones, around 86% seen once. Points from the study as a whole: Placebo recipients had lower spike-specific TCR breadth than vaccine recipients. Substantial breadth in spike-specific CD8+ and CD4+ T cell responses was reportedly seen after vaccination.

Source: peripheral blood, taken in a trial of Ad26.COV2.S vaccine versus placebo. The receptor's source is a person between 18 and 65 years old who received the Ad26.COV2.S COVID-19 vaccine or a placebo. This chain joins TRBV6-2 or TRBV6-3 and TRBJ2-7, with 7 bases that match TRBD1. The CDR3 coding sequence is TGTGCCAGCAGTTACTCGATAACAGGGGCTTACGAGCAGTACTTC. It is translated as CASSYSITGAYEQYF.